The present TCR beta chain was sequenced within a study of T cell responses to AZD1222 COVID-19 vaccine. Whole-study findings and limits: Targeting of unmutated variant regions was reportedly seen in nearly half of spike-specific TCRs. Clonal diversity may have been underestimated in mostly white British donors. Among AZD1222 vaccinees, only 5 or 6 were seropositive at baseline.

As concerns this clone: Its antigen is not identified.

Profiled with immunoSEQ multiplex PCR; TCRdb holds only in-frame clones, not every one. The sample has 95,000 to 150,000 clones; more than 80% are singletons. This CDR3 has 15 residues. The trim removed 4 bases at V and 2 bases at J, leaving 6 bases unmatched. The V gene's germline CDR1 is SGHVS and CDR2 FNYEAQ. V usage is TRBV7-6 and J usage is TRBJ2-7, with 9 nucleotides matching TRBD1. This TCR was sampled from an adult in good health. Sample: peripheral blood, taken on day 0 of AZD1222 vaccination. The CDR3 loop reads CASSSYRGPAYEQYF. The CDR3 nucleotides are TGTGCCAGCAGCTCTTACAGGGGGCCGGCCTACGAGCAGTACTTC.